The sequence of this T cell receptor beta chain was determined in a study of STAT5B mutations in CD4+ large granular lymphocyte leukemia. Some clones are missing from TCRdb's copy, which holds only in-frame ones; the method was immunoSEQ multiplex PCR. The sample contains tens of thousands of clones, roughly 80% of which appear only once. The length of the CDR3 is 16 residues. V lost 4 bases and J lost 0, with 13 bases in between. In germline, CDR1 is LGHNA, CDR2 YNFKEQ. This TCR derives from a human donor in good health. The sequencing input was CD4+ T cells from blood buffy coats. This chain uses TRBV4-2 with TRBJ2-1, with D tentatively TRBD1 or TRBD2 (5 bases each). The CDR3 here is CASSPRGPTSYNEQFF. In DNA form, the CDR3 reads TGTGCCAGCAGCCCGAGGGGTCCCACCTCCTACAATGAGCAGTTCTTC.